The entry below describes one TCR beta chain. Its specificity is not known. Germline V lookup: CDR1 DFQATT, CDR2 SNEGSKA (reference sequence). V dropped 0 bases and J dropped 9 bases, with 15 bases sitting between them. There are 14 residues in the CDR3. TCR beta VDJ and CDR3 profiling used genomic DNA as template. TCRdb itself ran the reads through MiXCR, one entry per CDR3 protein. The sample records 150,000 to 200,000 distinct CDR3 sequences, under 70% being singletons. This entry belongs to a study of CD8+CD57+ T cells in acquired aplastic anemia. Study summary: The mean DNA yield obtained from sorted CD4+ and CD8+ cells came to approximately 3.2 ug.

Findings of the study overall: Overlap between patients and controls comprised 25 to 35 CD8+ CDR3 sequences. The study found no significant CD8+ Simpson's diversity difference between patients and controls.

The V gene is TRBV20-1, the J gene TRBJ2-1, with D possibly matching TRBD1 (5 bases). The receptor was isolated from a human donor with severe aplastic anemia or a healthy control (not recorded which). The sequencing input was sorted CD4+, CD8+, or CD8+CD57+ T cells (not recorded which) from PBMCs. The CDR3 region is CSARDPGQGIEQFF. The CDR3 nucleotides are TGCAGTGCTAGAGATCCCGGACAAGGGATTGAGCAGTTCTTC.